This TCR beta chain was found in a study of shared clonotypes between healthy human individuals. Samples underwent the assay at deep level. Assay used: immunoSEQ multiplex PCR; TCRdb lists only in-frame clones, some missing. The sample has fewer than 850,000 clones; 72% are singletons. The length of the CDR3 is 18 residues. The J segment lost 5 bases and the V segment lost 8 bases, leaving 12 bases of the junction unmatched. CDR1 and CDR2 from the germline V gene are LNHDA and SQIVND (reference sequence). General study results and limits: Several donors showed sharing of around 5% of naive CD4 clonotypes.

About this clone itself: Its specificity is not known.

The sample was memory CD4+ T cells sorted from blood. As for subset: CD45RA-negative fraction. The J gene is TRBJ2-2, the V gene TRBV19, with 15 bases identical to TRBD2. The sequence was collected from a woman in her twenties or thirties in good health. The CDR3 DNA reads TGTGCCAGTGCCGTAGGACTAGCGGGAGGGCTTATGACCGGGGAGCTGTTTTTT. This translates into CASAVGLAGGLMTGELFF.